These 23 T cell receptor beta chains were sequenced from one sample in a study of blood T cell repertoires in COVID-19 (dated by TCRdb to 2019 to 2021). To prepare the library, the immunoSEQ multiplex PCR assay was applied. TCRdb retrieved this table from immuneACCESS and kept in-frame rearrangements only. Not all clones are present; in checked studies, unresolved V genes account for under half, and no reason is known for the remainder. Counted in this sample were 200,000 to 300,000 clones; roughly nine tenths of them appeared once. In total, the top ten clones hold 8.5% to 10% of the sample. Source material: peripheral blood. These receptor sequences come from a man in his forties or fifties who had recovered from COVID-19.

This sequence joins TRBV12-2 and TRBJ2-1; TRBD2, the D gene given by the table, was not confirmed from the DNA. TRBV12-2 is termed a pseudogene. The CDR3 is 21 amino acids. The DNA for the CDR3 is TGTGCAAGTCGCTTTCCCTCCGCCGGGACTAGCGAGCGAAGCTCCTACAATGAGCAGTTCTTC. This gives the protein CASRFPSAGTSERSSYNEQFF.

The CDR3 reads CASSSSRGNTIYF. In DNA form, the CDR3 reads TGTGCCAGTAGCTCTTCTCGTGGAAACACCATATATTTT. V usage is TRBV19 and J usage is TRBJ1-3; D is ambiguous. Germline CDR1 is LNHDA and CDR2 is SQIVND (reference sequence). CDR3 size: 13 residues. V lost 6 bases and J lost 3, with 9 bases in between.

The chain joins TRBV3-1 (or the pseudogene TRBV3-2) to TRBJ2-1; unclear D gene. V lost 4 bases and J 10 bases, leaving 8 bases between the germline ends. The CDR3 loop spans 11 amino acids. The germline gives CDR1 LGHDT, CDR2 YNNKEL (reference sequence). The CDR3 protein is CASSPGFEQFF. DNA of the CDR3: TGTGCCAGCAGCCCCGGGTTCGAGCAGTTCTTC.

The chain carries TRBV19 and TRBJ2-7; D might be TRBD1 (5 bases). CDR1 LNHDA and CDR2 SQIVND come from the germline V gene (reference sequence). This CDR3 spans 16 amino acids. V gave up 6 bases and J gave up 0 bases, with 18 bases separating them. This CDR3 is CASSSLGHQSSYEQYF. CDR3 nucleotides: TGTGCCAGTAGCTCGTTAGGACATCAGAGCTCCTACGAGCAGTACTTC.

The chain carries TRBV19 and TRBJ2-7, with D perhaps matching TRBD1 (6 bases). The V end was cut by 3 bases, the J end by 5 bases, with 17 bases between. The CDR3 sequence is 15 residues long. The germline V gene encodes CDR1 LNHDA and CDR2 SQIVND (reference sequence). The CDR3 reads CASSMIQGRVHEQYF. CDR3 DNA: TGTGCCAGTAGTATGATACAGGGCAGGGTCCACGAGCAGTACTTC.

The J gene is TRBJ2-7, the V gene TRBV6-5; 7 nucleotides align to TRBD1. V was pared by 7 bases and J by 2 bases, with 11 bases of the junction left unmatched. CDR3 length: 15 residues. Germline CDR1 and CDR2: MNHEY and SVGAGI. CDR3 amino acids: CASISTGVYPYEQYF. In DNA form, the CDR3 reads TGTGCCAGCATTTCCACAGGGGTATATCCCTACGAGCAGTACTTC.

J is TRBJ2-3 and V is TRBV9, with 10 positions matching TRBD1. This CDR3 is 16 amino acids long. The J segment lost 3 bases and the V segment lost 2 bases, leaving 6 bases of the junction unmatched. Germline assignment: CDR1 SGDLS and CDR2 YYNGEE. CDR3 sequence reads: CASSVRQGAWTDTQYF. CDR3 nucleotide sequence: TGTGCCAGCAGCGTTCGACAGGGGGCGTGGACAGATACGCAGTATTTT.

This clone was seen more than once but under ten times. This chain joins TRBV15 and TRBJ2-1; 9 bases are shared with TRBD1. Germline CDR1 and CDR2: LNHNV and YYDKDF (reference sequence). This CDR3 contains 15 residues. The junction had 8 bases not matched to a gene; V was cut back by 3 bases and J by 8 bases. As DNA, the CDR3 is TGTGCCACCAGCAGGAGGACAGGGGAGGGGGATGAGCAGTTCTTC. Translation: CATSRRTGEGDEQFF. Full variable domain (remainder filled in from reference TRBV15 and TRBJ2-1): DAMVIQNPRYQVTQFGKPVTLSCSQTLNHNVMYWYQQKSSQAPKLLFHYYDKDFNNEADTPDNFQSRRPNTSFCFLDIRSPGLGDTAMYLCATSRRTGEGDEQFFGPGTRLTVL.

The rearrangement links TRBV14 to TRBJ1-2; 10 bases fit TRBD1. J was trimmed by 7 bases and V by 0 bases; bases with no gene match: 5. The CDR3 spans 15 residues. Germline CDR1 SGHDN, CDR2 FVKESK. The CDR3 DNA reads as TGTGCCAGCAGCCAAGATCGACAGGGGGCCGGTGGCTACACCTTC. Its translation: CASSQDRQGAGGYTF.

V is TRBV7-9 and J is TRBJ2-7; 7 bases are shared with TRBD2. The CDR3 consists of 15 residues. Germline assignment: CDR1 SEHNR and CDR2 FQNEAQ (reference sequence). The junction had 11 bases not matched to a gene; V was cut back by 5 bases and J by 4 bases. This CDR3 reads CASSPTGGSLYEQYF. CDR3 nucleotides: TGTGCCAGCAGCCCTACGGGAGGATCCCTTTACGAGCAGTACTTC.

The chain is built from TRBV6-5 and TRBJ1-2; TRBD1 might be the D (5 bases). Germline V lookup: CDR1 MNHEY, CDR2 SVGAGI. The CDR3 has 15 amino acids. The V gene lost 3 bases and the J gene lost 2 bases, with 13 bases spanning the gap. The chain's CDR3 is CASSYSGGDNYGYTF. The CDR3 nucleotides read TGTGCCAGCAGTTATTCCGGGGGGGACAACTATGGCTACACCTTC.

The chain uses TRBV6-6 and TRBJ2-5, with D hard to call. V was cut by 5 bases and J by 5 bases, with 9 bases left in between. From germline, CDR1 is MNHNY and CDR2 SVGAGI (reference sequence). The CDR3 extends over 12 amino acids. The CDR3 protein is CASSQTSETQYF. The CDR3 nucleotides are TGTGCCAGCAGTCAGACTTCCGAGACCCAGTACTTC.

V is TRBV6-2 or TRBV6-3 and J is TRBJ2-3; 8 bases map to TRBD2. V was pared by 2 bases and J by 2 bases, with 6 bases of the junction left unmatched. This CDR3 is 16 amino acids long. Germline loops: CDR1 MNHEY, CDR2 SVGEGT. CDR3: CASSYGTGGATDTQYF. The CDR3 DNA follows: TGTGCCAGCAGTTACGGGACGGGGGGGGCCACAGATACGCAGTATTTT.

The chain links TRBV19 to TRBJ2-5; 8 positions match TRBD2. From germline, CDR1 is LNHDA and CDR2 SQIVND (reference sequence). This CDR3 is built from 15 residues. V dropped 5 bases and J dropped 0; count of bases not matched to a gene: 5. CDR3 sequence: CASSRGGGYQETQYF. DNA of the CDR3: TGTGCCAGTAGTCGGGGCGGGGGGTACCAAGAGACCCAGTACTTC.

Details on this clone: This sample also contains other DNA sequences that code for the same CDR3. The V and J genes are TRBV9 and TRBJ2-7; a possible D gene is TRBD2 (6 bases). V lost 0 bases and J lost 0, with 10 bases in between. Germline CDR1 and CDR2: SGDLS and YYNGEE. The CDR3 length is 15 residues. CDR3 protein: CASSVGVGGSYEQYF. For the CDR3, the DNA is TGTGCCAGCAGCGTAGGGGTGGGAGGCTCCTACGAGCAGTACTTC.

The CDR3 nucleotides are TGTGCCAGCAGCTTGGGGCCCTTAGCTTCAGATACGCAGTATTTT. Amino acids: CASSLGPLASDTQYF. The chain uses TRBV5-4 and TRBJ2-3, with no clear D. Germline-derived CDR1 and CDR2 are SGHNT and YYREEE (reference sequence). V was shortened by 0 bases and J by 4 bases, with 12 bases between the two germline ends. The CDR3 is 15 amino acids.

V gene TRBV5-1 combines with J gene TRBJ2-5, with a possible D match to TRBD2 (7 bases). V shed 0 bases and J shed 1 base, with 16 bases lying between them. The CDR3 spans 17 residues. Germline assignment: CDR1 SGHRS and CDR2 YFSETQ. The CDR3 DNA is TGCGCCAGCAGCTTGGCTTCGGGGGCGGGGGCCCAAGAGACCCAGTACTTC. This encodes CASSLASGAGAQETQYF.

The chain recombines TRBV6-2 or TRBV6-3 with TRBJ2-5, with D possibly TRBD1 on 5 matching bases. V was pared by 5 bases and J by 10 bases, with 11 bases between. This CDR3 is built from 11 residues. Germline CDR1 and CDR2: MNHEY and SVGEGT. The chain's CDR3 is CASSNQGFQYF. Here the CDR3 DNA reads TGTGCCAGCAGTAATCAGGGCTTCCAGTACTTC.

This chain uses TRBV3-1 (or the pseudogene TRBV3-2) with TRBJ2-2; tentative D call: TRBD1 (5 bases). Germline CDR1 reads LGHDT; CDR2 reads YNNKEL (reference sequence). The CDR3 contains 14 residues. The ends were cut back, 6 bases at V and 6 bases at J, with 14 bases in the middle. The CDR3 DNA sequence: TGTGCCAGCAGGACAGTCAAAATATCCGGGGAGCTGTTTTTT. This sequence encodes CASRTVKISGELFF.

The chain recombines TRBV28 with TRBJ2-1; no clear D. Germline V gene data show CDR1 as MDHEN and CDR2 as SYDVKM. The CDR3 contains 14 residues. Trimming took off 4 bases at V and 6 bases at J, with 13 bases between the two ends. CDR3 sequence: CASSSPVTVNEQFF. The CDR3 DNA is TGTGCCAGCAGTTCCCCCGTTACAGTCAATGAGCAGTTCTTC.

The V and J genes are TRBV7-9 and TRBJ2-5, with D perhaps TRBD1 (6 bases). This CDR3 spans 15 amino acids. In germline, CDR1 is SEHNR, CDR2 FQNEAQ (reference sequence). Trimming took 3 bases from V and 1 from J, leaving 12 bases between them. As DNA, the CDR3 is TGTGCCAGCAGCTTCATGACAGGACCCCAAGAGACCCAGTACTTC. Residues: CASSFMTGPQETQYF.

The gene calls are TRBV5-6 and TRBJ1-5; 8 bases agree with TRBD1. Unmatched junction bases numbered 9, after V lost 4 bases and J lost 0 bases. Per the germline V gene, CDR1 is SGHDT and CDR2 is YYEEEE. This CDR3 is built from 17 residues. The CDR3 DNA reads as TGTGCCAGCAGCCTGGGACAGGTGCACAATAGCAATCAGCCCCAGCATTTT. Its translation is CASSLGQVHNSNQPQHF.

This clone showed up just a few times. The chain joins TRBV21-1 to TRBJ2-7; TRBD2 is the table's D call and was not checked against the DNA. TRBV21-1 is listed as a pseudogene. The CDR3 consists of 12 residues. CDR3 in amino acids: CADWHLSYEQYF. The CDR3 DNA is TGTGCCGACTGGCACCTCTCCTACGAGCAGTACTTC.